Presented here are 27 T cell receptor beta chains from one specimen sequenced in a study of OX40 agonist ivuxolimab in advanced cancers. Using immunoSEQ multiplex PCR, the repertoire was profiled, and TCRdb retains in-frame clones only, with some absent. The data hold nearly 60,000 clones, with approximately 78% observed a single time. Material: CD4+ or CD8+ T cells sorted from blood, obtained in a trial of the OX40 agonist ivuxolimab. Receptors originate from an adult with an advanced solid tumor such as melanoma, head and neck, liver or kidney cancer.

The V gene is TRBV6-1, the J gene TRBJ1-5, with D tentatively TRBD1 (6 bases). V was clipped by 5 bases and J by 1 base, with 12 bases between them. Germline CDR1 reads MNHNS; CDR2 reads SASEGT. CDR3 size: 15 residues. The CDR3 coding sequence is TGTGCCAGCAGTACCGGGACAATGAGCAATCAGCCCCAGCATTTT. It yields the protein CASSTGTMSNQPQHF.

This chain joins TRBV5-1 and TRBJ2-3; 8 bases align to TRBD2. The CDR3 runs to 14 residues. V lost 6 bases and J lost 2; bases outside the gene matches: 5. CDR1 SGHRS and CDR2 YFSETQ come from the germline V gene. The CDR3 nucleotides read TGCGCCAGCACCACGGGGGGGAACACAGATACGCAGTATTTT. Translating it yields CASTTGGNTDTQYF.

The genes are TRBV11-2 and TRBJ2-7, with D perhaps given as TRBD1 or TRBD2 (5 bases each). Trimming pared 4 bases from V and 4 bases from J, leaving 11 bases between. The CDR3 has 13 residues. From germline, CDR1 is SGHAT and CDR2 FQNNGV. CDR3 nucleotide sequence: TGTGCCAGCAGCTCGGGACCCGGATACGAGCAGTACTTC. Encoded protein: CASSSGPGYEQYF. The variable domain in full, with the rest retrieved from reference TRBV11-2 and TRBJ2-7, is EAGVAQSPRYKIIEKRQSVAFWCNPISGHATLYWYQQILGQGPKLLIQFQNNGVVDDSQLPKDRFSAERLKGVDSTLKIQPAKLEDSAVYLCASSSGPGYEQYFGPGTRLTVT.

The rearrangement links TRBV7-2 to TRBJ1-2, with D possibly matching TRBD1 (5 bases). Germline V gives CDR1 SGHTA, CDR2 FQGNSA. The CDR3 is 15 amino acids. V was pared by 0 bases and J by 1 base, with 9 bases between. This chain's CDR3 is CASSLARGDNYGYTF. The CDR3 region has the DNA TGTGCCAGCAGCTTAGCGAGAGGGGATAACTATGGCTACACCTTC. The entire variable domain, with the rest obtained from reference TRBV7-2 and TRBJ1-2, is as follows: GAGVSQSPSNKVTEKGKDVELRCDPISGHTALYWYRQSLGQGLEFLIYFQGNSAPDKSGLPSDRFSAERTGGSVSTLTIQRTQQEDSAVYLCASSLARGDNYGYTFGSGTRLTVV.

This chain links TRBV7-2 with TRBJ2-3; 11 positions match TRBD2. Losses at the gene ends were 6 bases for V and 10 bases for J; bases not matched to a gene: 15. CDR1 is SGHTA, CDR2 FQGNSA, per germline. This CDR3 has 16 amino acids. CDR3 region: CASRIQTSGVGSAQYF. CDR3 nucleotide sequence: TGTGCCAGCAGAATACAGACTAGCGGGGTTGGGAGTGCGCAGTATTTT.

The chain employs TRBV9 and TRBJ2-2, with 9 bases identical to TRBD2. Looked up from germline, CDR1 is SGDLS and CDR2 is YYNGEE. Trimming took 2 bases from V and 1 from J; bases not matched to a gene: 3. The CDR3 is 16 amino acids. CDR3 sequence reads: CASSVTSGRNTGELFF. CDR3 in DNA: TGTGCCAGCAGCGTGACTAGCGGAAGGAACACCGGGGAGCTGTTTTTT.

V usage is TRBV11-2 and J usage is TRBJ2-7; TRBD1 might be the D (7 bases). The germline V gene has CDR1 SGHAT and CDR2 FQNNGV. The V gene lost 4 bases and the J gene lost 1 base, with 14 bases spanning the gap. The CDR3 totals 15 residues. Here the CDR3 DNA reads TGTGCCAGCAGCTCGAGGAGGGGGCGATCCTACGAGCAGTACTTC. As protein: CASSSRRGRSYEQYF.

This clone has a single count. The chain recombines TRBV5-4 with TRBJ2-5; the match to TRBD1 covers 9 bases. CDR1 and CDR2 from the germline V gene are SGHNT and YYREEE (reference sequence). The V and J ends lost 0 bases and 5 bases, in that order; junction bases with no gene match: 11. This CDR3 is 17 amino acids long. Here the CDR3 reads CASSLGGRQGGSETQYF. The CDR3 bases are TGTGCCAGCAGCTTGGGTGGAAGACAGGGGGGTAGTGAGACCCAGTACTTC.

The chain carries TRBV19 and TRBJ2-3, with TRBD2 matching over 11 bases. The CDR3 totals 16 residues. V was pared by 1 base and J by 5 bases, with 5 bases of the junction left unmatched. Germline lookup yields CDR1 LNHDA and CDR2 SQIVND (reference sequence). As DNA, the CDR3 is TGTGCCAGTAGTATAGGGCTAGCGGGGGGTGGAGATACGCAGTATTTT. Encoded protein: CASSIGLAGGGDTQYF.

This clone has only a few counts. This chain connects TRBV6-5 to TRBJ1-5, with unresolved D. The CDR3 contains 12 residues. V was clipped by 8 bases and J by 3 bases, with 8 bases between them. Germline V lookup: CDR1 MNHEY, CDR2 SVGAGI. The CDR3 protein is CASGADNQPQHF. Here the CDR3 DNA reads TGTGCCAGCGGTGCTGACAATCAGCCCCAGCATTTT.

This chain uses TRBV6-6 with TRBJ1-5; TRBD1 agrees at 8 bases. V was pared by 6 bases and J by 0 bases, with 4 bases of the junction left unmatched. This CDR3 comprises 15 residues. The V gene's germline CDR1 is MNHNY and CDR2 SVGAGI (reference sequence). CDR3 amino acids: CASSPTGVSNQPQHF. CDR3 in DNA: TGTGCCAGCAGCCCGACAGGGGTTAGCAATCAGCCCCAGCATTTT.

The chain carries TRBV5-4 and TRBJ1-4; 11 nucleotides line up with TRBD1. Trimming took 2 bases from V and 9 from J; bases not matched to a gene: 6. The CDR3 covers 15 residues. Germline assignment: CDR1 SGHNT and CDR2 YYREEE (reference sequence). CDR3 DNA sequence: TGTGCCAGCAGCTTCCGGACAGGGGGCGACCAAAAACTGTTTTTT. Amino acids: CASSFRTGGDQKLFF.

This chain links TRBV19 with TRBJ2-2; 8 nucleotides line up with TRBD1. This CDR3 comprises 16 residues. Germline CDR1 reads LNHDA; CDR2 reads SQIVND (reference sequence). V shed 11 bases, J shed 1 base, and the junction held 12 bases outside the gene matches. The CDR3 spells CALRGAGGENTGELFF. The CDR3 bases are TGTGCCCTCAGGGGGGCAGGGGGCGAGAACACCGGGGAGCTGTTTTTT.

The chain recombines TRBV5-4 with TRBJ1-1; D is unresolved. Trimming took off 0 bases at V and 1 base at J, with 19 bases between the two ends. Germline CDR1 reads SGHNT; CDR2 reads YYREEE (reference sequence). CDR3 length equals 18 residues. CDR3 DNA sequence: TGTGCCAGCAGCTTGGCCGGGCTATCCCGGATGAGGAACACTGAAGCTTTCTTT. Its protein product is CASSLAGLSRMRNTEAFF.

This clone was observed a handful of times. The chain recombines TRBV19 with TRBJ2-1; 7 bases line up with TRBD1. This CDR3 contains 15 residues. Germline loops: CDR1 LNHDA, CDR2 SQIVND (reference sequence). The trim removed 6 bases at V and 2 bases at J, leaving 7 bases unmatched. CDR3 sequence reads: CASRPGTAAYNEQFF. Here the CDR3 DNA reads TGTGCCAGTAGGCCCGGGACAGCCGCCTACAATGAGCAGTTCTTC.

In DNA form, the CDR3 reads TGTGCCAGCAGTGAACAGGGCGGGGACGTGACCCAGTACTTC. It specifies CASSEQGGDVTQYF. This rearrangement joins TRBV2 to TRBJ2-5; D might be TRBD2 (6 bases). Germline V gives CDR1 SNHLY, CDR2 FYNNEI. The CDR3 is 14 amino acids. Trimming removed 2 bases from V and 7 bases from J, with 14 bases in between.

The rearrangement joins TRBV6-5 to TRBJ1-1; D is undetermined. Germline lookup yields CDR1 MNHEY and CDR2 SVGAGI. V lost 5 bases to trimming and J lost 0 bases, with 10 bases between them. This CDR3 comprises 14 residues. CDR3 protein: CASSRGSLNTEAFF. The CDR3 nucleotides are TGTGCCAGCAGTCGCGGATCCTTGAACACTGAAGCTTTCTTT.

There are a few counts of this clone. The gene calls are TRBV14 and TRBJ1-1; the D is unclear. There are 15 residues in the CDR3. The ends were cut back, 3 bases at V and 0 bases at J, with 11 bases in the middle. CDR1 and CDR2 (germline): SGHDN, FVKESK. This CDR3 is CASSHLPQLNTEAFF. The CDR3 nucleotides are TGTGCCAGCAGCCACCTGCCGCAGTTGAACACTGAAGCTTTCTTT.

The CDR3 loop is CATSRALRGPEQYF. The CDR3 DNA reads TGTGCCACCAGCAGAGCCCTCCGGGGGCCTGAGCAGTACTTC. The rearrangement uses TRBV15 and TRBJ2-7; tentatively, D is TRBD1 or TRBD2 (6 bases each). V was trimmed by 1 base and J by 7 bases, leaving 14 bases between them. The germline V gene has CDR1 LNHNV and CDR2 YYDKDF (reference sequence). CDR3 length: 14 amino acids.

This chain connects TRBV4-1 to TRBJ1-1, with 10 bases matching TRBD1. In germline, CDR1 is MGHRA, CDR2 YSYEKL. The CDR3 runs to 17 residues. Losses at the gene ends were 6 bases for V and 0 bases for J; bases not matched to a gene: 10. CDR3 coding DNA: TGCGCCAGCAGGTCCGGGACAGGGGTGTTGCTGAACACTGAAGCTTTCTTT. This sequence encodes CASRSGTGVLLNTEAFF.

The genes are TRBV21-1 and TRBJ2-2; the table's D call of TRBD2 was not tested on the DNA. TRBV21-1 is marked as a pseudogene. The CDR3 runs to 18 residues. The CDR3, as DNA: TGTGCCAGCAGCAAAAAATCGTTTCGGTTTCTTAACACCGGGGAGCTGTTTTTT. Protein: CASSKKSFRFLNTGELFF.

This clone was seen only a few times. This chain joins TRBV11-1 and TRBJ2-6, with 8 bases matching TRBD2. Per the germline V gene, CDR1 is SGHAT and CDR2 is FQDESV (reference sequence). The junction had 2 bases not matched to a gene; V was cut back by 4 bases and J by 0 bases. The CDR3 has 16 amino acids. This CDR3 is CASSSGTSSGANVLTF. CDR3 bases: TGTGCCAGCAGCTCCGGGACTAGCTCTGGGGCCAACGTCCTGACTTTC.

The chain has TRBV13 and TRBJ2-2, with 8 bases matching TRBD1. This CDR3 contains 15 residues. CDR1 and CDR2 (germline): PRHDT, FYEKMQ (reference sequence). V gave up 7 bases and J gave up 5 bases; unmatched junction bases: 9. The DNA for the CDR3 is TGTGCCAGCACCCGCCAGGGGGCGAGGACCGGGGAGCTGTTTTTT. Encoded protein: CASTRQGARTGELFF. The full variable domain, its missing parts supplied by reference TRBV13 and TRBJ2-2, is AAGVIQSPRHLIKEKRETATLKCYPIPRHDTVYWYQQGPGQDPQFLISFYEKMQSDKGSIPDRFSAQQFSDYHSELNMSSLELGDSALYFCASTRQGARTGELFFGEGSRLTVL.

The chain employs TRBV27 and TRBJ2-7, with 8 bases that match TRBD1. The germline CDR1 and CDR2 sequences are MNHEY and SMNVEV (reference sequence). After removal of 3 bases from V and 7 bases from J, the junction contained 8 bases not matched to a gene. This CDR3 contains 14 residues. Here the CDR3 DNA reads TGTGCCAGCAGTTTCCAGGGGGCTGGGTCTGAGCAGTACTTC. Residues: CASSFQGAGSEQYF.

The chain uses TRBV14 and TRBJ1-2; D is unresolved. Germline CDR1 reads SGHDN; CDR2 reads FVKESK. With 0 bases removed from V and 8 bases from J, the gap between germline ends came to 19 bases. CDR3 length: 16 residues. DNA of the CDR3: TGTGCCAGCAGCCAAGAGGGAACGCTTTTTAGGAGCGGCTACACCTTC. Translation: CASSQEGTLFRSGYTF.

The chain has TRBV13 and TRBJ1-6, with 8 bases aligning to TRBD1. The CDR3 totals 16 residues. The germline V gene has CDR1 PRHDT and CDR2 FYEKMQ (reference sequence). The trim removed 2 bases at V and 4 bases at J, leaving 4 bases unmatched. The CDR3: CASSLTQGAYNSPLHF. In nucleotides, the CDR3 is TGTGCCAGCAGCTTAACGCAGGGGGCGTATAATTCACCCCTCCACTTT.

The chain links TRBV5-1 to TRBJ2-5; 11 bases map to TRBD2. V gave up 4 bases and J gave up 5 bases; unmatched junction bases: 4. This CDR3 spans 14 amino acids. CDR1 is SGHRS, CDR2 YFSETQ, per germline. The CDR3 is CASSTRTSGETQYF. The CDR3 coding sequence is TGCGCCAGCAGCACCCGGACTAGCGGGGAGACCCAGTACTTC.